The 9 T cell receptor beta chains below were found in one sample sequenced in a study of blood T cell repertoires in COVID-19. The protocol was immunoSEQ multiplex PCR, while the TCRdb copy is restricted to in-frame clones and leaves out a portion. Of about 85,000 clones in the sample, 91% are singletons; the top ten hold approximately 2.2%. Material for sequencing was peripheral blood. These TCRs come from a human donor with active COVID-19. The donor label of this sample is uncertain.

The rearrangement joins TRBV9 to TRBJ2-1; 7 positions match TRBD2. Trimming at V came to 0 bases and at J to 1 base, leaving 1 base not matched to a gene. Germline lookup yields CDR1 SGDLS and CDR2 YYNGEE. The CDR3 runs 15 residues. The CDR3 DNA is TGTGCCAGCAGCGTAGTGCGGGGGTCCTACAATGAGCAGTTCTTC. This codes for CASSVVRGSYNEQFF.

The V gene is TRBV3-1 (or the pseudogene TRBV3-2), the J gene TRBJ2-1; D not resolved. Germline V lookup: CDR1 LGHDT, CDR2 YNNKEL (reference sequence). This CDR3 spans 14 amino acids. Trimming took off 0 bases at V and 5 bases at J, with 8 bases between the two ends. The CDR3 sequence is CASSQDSSDNEQFF. CDR3 DNA: TGTGCCAGCAGCCAAGATAGCTCAGACAATGAGCAGTTCTTC.

This clone was counted once. This chain uses TRBV10-3 with TRBJ2-7, with D perhaps matching TRBD2 (6 bases). The CDR3 is made up of 15 amino acids. Germline values: CDR1 ENHRY, CDR2 SYGVKD. V was pared by 3 bases and J by 2 bases, with 14 bases between. The CDR3 DNA reads TGTGCCATCAGTGAATTGCGGGGAACTACCTACGAGCAGTACTTC. As protein: CAISELRGTTYEQYF.

The chain links TRBV3-1 (or the pseudogene TRBV3-2) to TRBJ2-5; 12 nucleotides line up with TRBD2. The CDR3 runs to 17 residues. Per the germline V gene, CDR1 is LGHDT and CDR2 is YNNKEL (reference sequence). Trimming at V came to 0 bases and at J to 2 bases, leaving 4 bases not matched to a gene. The CDR3 protein is CASSQEWTSGIQETQYF. The DNA for the CDR3 is TGTGCCAGCAGCCAAGAGTGGACTAGCGGGATTCAAGAGACCCAGTACTTC.

This clone was observed a handful of times. The V and J genes are TRBV4-1 and TRBJ2-2, with D possibly TRBD2 on 5 matching bases. The CDR3 sequence is 15 residues long. The germline gives CDR1 MGHRA, CDR2 YSYEKL. V lost 1 base, J lost 8 bases, and 14 bases lay in between. CDR3 residues: CASSQGHGDGGELFF. The CDR3 DNA sequence: TGCGCCAGCAGCCAAGGGCACGGGGATGGGGGGGAGCTGTTTTTT.

J is TRBJ1-1 and V is TRBV29-1; 8 bases agree with TRBD1. The CDR3 sequence is 14 residues long. Trimming at V came to 6 bases and at J to 4 bases, leaving 10 bases not matched to a gene. Germline V gives CDR1 SQVTM, CDR2 ANQGSEA. CDR3 bases: TGCAGCGTCCGCCCTGACAGGGGCCCCACTGAAGCTTTCTTT. It codes for CSVRPDRGPTEAFF.

The chain employs TRBV6-5 and TRBJ1-1; 7 bases map to TRBD1. The junction had 13 bases not matched to a gene; V was cut back by 8 bases and J by 7 bases. The germline V gene has CDR1 MNHEY and CDR2 SVGAGI. The CDR3 has 14 residues. The CDR3 DNA is TGTGCCAGCTGGCCGGGACAGAGAACAGATGAAGCTTTCTTT. It translates to CASWPGQRTDEAFF.

The chain employs TRBV15 and TRBJ2-1, with D possibly being TRBD2 (5 bases). CDR3 length equals 15 residues. V lost 0 bases and J lost 7, with 13 bases in between. From germline, CDR1 is LNHNV and CDR2 YYDKDF (reference sequence). CDR3 sequence (DNA): TGTGCCACCAGCAGAGATCTATTCGGGGAGAATGAGCAGTTCTTC. This sequence encodes CATSRDLFGENEQFF.

The V gene is TRBV5-6, the J gene TRBJ2-2; 8 bases agree with TRBD2. After removal of 0 bases from V and 6 bases from J, the junction contained 7 bases not matched to a gene. Per the germline V gene, CDR1 is SGHDT and CDR2 is YYEEEE. This CDR3 region has 16 residues. This CDR3 is CASSLAGGPNPGELFF. CDR3 coding DNA: TGTGCCAGCAGCTTGGCGGGGGGGCCTAATCCCGGGGAGCTGTTTTTT.